This T cell receptor (beta chain) originates from a study of blood T cells in healthy people across ages. This CDR3 region has 14 residues. Trimming took off 7 bases at V and 4 bases at J, with 17 bases between the two ends. Sample-barcoded 5' priming and a J-beta primer mix drove a second PCR of roughly 6 to 12 cycles. MiXCR, run by TCRdb on the 5' RACE reads, gives a single entry per CDR3 protein. The sample lists 700,000 to 850,000 distinct CDR3 sequences; about 55% were seen once. The source is a man at least 80 years old in good health. The chain is built from TRBV12-3 or TRBV12-4 and TRBJ2-7; D may match TRBD1 or TRBD2 (7 bases each). The sequenced material came from blood. The CDR3 is CASKDGQGGYEQYF. CDR3 nucleotides: TGTGCCAGCAAGGATGGGCAGGGGGGGTACGAGCAGTACTTC.